The sequence of this T cell receptor beta chain was determined in a study of early T cells in non-severe SARS-CoV-2 infection. Study-wide context: Unpaired chains resulted from sequencing bulk RNA of unsorted whole blood.

This clonotype has a count of ten or more. The antigen is undetermined. The TCR library protocol was used to attach unique molecular identifiers. These identifiers were attached to individual cDNA molecules. MiXCR, applied by TCRdb to the 5' RACE reads, yields one record per CDR3 protein. Of about 41,000 distinct CDR3 sequences in the sample, roughly 10% were seen once. General study findings and limits: VDJdb matching skewed toward anti-spike CD8 responses, missing private and CD4 specificities.

From germline, CDR1 is SGHKS and CDR2 YYEKEE (reference sequence). The V end lost 0 bases, the J end lost 2 bases, and 8 bases lay between the germline ends. The CDR3 has 14 amino acids. The clonotype comes from an adult who was a healthcare worker with PCR-confirmed SARS-CoV-2 infection or an uninfected control (not recorded which). V usage is TRBV5-5 and J usage is TRBJ1-2, with TRBD1 as a possible D gene (6 bases). Material for sequencing was whole blood. The CDR3 loop is CASSLDRVNYGYTF. DNA of the CDR3: TGTGCCAGCAGCTTGGACAGGGTAAACTATGGCTACACCTTC.